Here is one TCR beta chain with its context. Its specific antigen is unknown. Per-base qualities were not stored, and no clone one base away is much larger. The CDR3 regions of human TCRbeta chains were analyzed by immunosequencing. Concerning the study's data processing: Repertoire TCRs were checked for matches against a reference library of SARS-CoV-2-specific TCRs that had been generated using the MIRA antigen-specificity platform. Breadth was defined as the fraction of unique TCRs that were SARS-CoV-2-associated. Depth was defined as the fraction of total T cells that were SARS-CoV-2-associated. Using the MIRA data, every spike-specific TCR was mapped to the spike region that the TCR reacted to and assigned to either a CD4 or a CD8 class. Log10-transformed breadth and depth values were compared by one-way ANOVA with Sidak's multiple comparisons tests. TCRdb took over this immuneACCESS table, retaining in-frame rearrangements with V and J assigned. Such tables are incomplete; in checked studies, under half of the missing clones stem from an unresolved V gene, and the remainder is unexplained. V, J and clone size are taken as reported in that table, and D and trimming were inferred from the DNA itself. In all, the sample holds more than 120,000 clones, and 75% to 90% of those were seen once. The ten largest clonotypes hold approximately 1.8% of the sample.

Read against the paper, the sample's time point label means: about 28 days (+/-7) after the second vaccine dose. AZD1222 recipients given second doses at about 4 weeks or at about 12 weeks were pooled, since spike-specific TCR depth and breadth were not found to differ between the two schedules. The vaccinee samples were drawn from two UK trials, COV001 and COV002, one of which was a single-blind randomized controlled phase 2/3 trial testing AZD1222 (ChAdOx1 nCoV-19) in healthy adults. For TCRbeta chain sequencing, PBMC samples from trial participants were taken at day 0 and at day 28 after the second dose. The data belong to a study of T cell responses to AZD1222 COVID-19 vaccine (dated by TCRdb to the early 2020s). A note on the overall study: A total of 230 to 250 trial participants underwent TCR sequencing, of whom around 200 received two doses of AZD1222 and around 25 received two doses of the MenACWY control vaccine. Trial participants were enrolled by age into subgroups of 18-55, 56-69 and 70-plus years, and 148, 28 and 57 TCR-sequenced participants, respectively, were included in these subgroups.

General conclusions and limits of the study: After two AZD1222 doses, spike-specific TCR breadth and depth were significantly higher than at day 0 and than in MenACWY recipients. In the small 56-69-year group, the increase in depth fell short of significance, most likely because of low power. Participants were mostly white British and included more females than males, and it was suggested by the authors that clonal diversity may have been underestimated. Nearly half of unique spike-specific TCRs reportedly recognized epitopes outside regions mutated in the B.1.351 and B.1.1.7 variants. The vaccine-associated CD4 TCRs covered the entire spike protein, and the dominant responses fell in regions 160-218 and 743-854. Because no samples from the day 14 peak response were available, repertoires could be characterized only after the peak T cell response. Only six or seven AZD1222 recipients were SARS-CoV-2 seropositive at baseline, limiting conclusions about previously exposed vaccinees.

The CDR3 has 12 amino acids, counting the end cysteine and phenylalanine. Only the CDR3 DNA is retained, 36 bases long and in frame from the first base. The V and J ends are trimmed by 0 bases and 12 bases, leaving 11 bases between them. Via the germline V gene, CDR1 is KGHDR and CDR2 SFDVKD. The TCR sequence derives from an adult who received the AZD1222 COVID-19 vaccine. Sample: peripheral blood, taken 28 days after the second AZD1222 dose. The sequence is built from TRBV24-1 and TRBJ2-7; the D gene is possibly TRBD2, with 5 bases matching. CDR3 sequence: CATSDLTRRWYF. The nucleotide sequence is given as TGTGCCACCAGTGATTTGACTAGGCGTTGGTACTTC.